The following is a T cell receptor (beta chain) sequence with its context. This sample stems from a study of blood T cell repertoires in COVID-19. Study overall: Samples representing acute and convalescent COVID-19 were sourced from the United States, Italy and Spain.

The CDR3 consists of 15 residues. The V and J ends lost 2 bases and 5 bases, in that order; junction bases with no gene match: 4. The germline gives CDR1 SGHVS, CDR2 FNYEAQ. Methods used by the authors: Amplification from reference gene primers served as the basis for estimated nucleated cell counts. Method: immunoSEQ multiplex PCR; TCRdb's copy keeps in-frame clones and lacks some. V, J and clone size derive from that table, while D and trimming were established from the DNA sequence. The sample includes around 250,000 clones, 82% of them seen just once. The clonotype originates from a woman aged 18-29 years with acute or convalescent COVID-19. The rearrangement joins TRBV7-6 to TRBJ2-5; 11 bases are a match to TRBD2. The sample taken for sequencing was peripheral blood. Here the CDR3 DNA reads TGTGCCAGCAGCTTAACTCCTAGCGGGAGGGAGACCCAGTACTTC. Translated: CASSLTPSGRETQYF.